The 14 T cell receptor beta chains presented below share a single source sample, sequenced in a study of T cell changes during pregnancy in multiple sclerosis. The table came from immunoSEQ multiplex PCR; TCRdb's copy has only in-frame clones and leaves some out. The sample contains 64,000 or so clones, roughly 90% of which appear only once. Here the sequenced sample was peripheral blood, taken in the first trimester of pregnancy. The receptors come from a female donor with multiple sclerosis, enrolled in a pregnancy study.

The V call is TRBV11-3, the J call TRBJ2-7; tentative D call: TRBD1 (5 bases). CDR3 length: 18 residues. Trimming left V 5 bases short and J 2 bases short, with 25 bases between. Germline V gene lookup returns CDR1 SGHNT and CDR2 YENEEA. DNA of the CDR3: TGTGCCAGCAGCCCACTGGGGCGCGAACCTACTACAGCCTACGAGCAGTACTTC. It is translated as CASSPLGREPTTAYEQYF.

The rearrangement links TRBV14 to TRBJ2-7; D might be TRBD1 (5 bases). The CDR3 length is 15 residues. CDR1 is SGHDN, CDR2 FVKESK, per germline. V was pared by 1 base and J by 2 bases, with 12 bases between. The CDR3 coding sequence is TGTGCCAGCAGCCAAGGGTGGACAACTACCTACGAGCAGTACTTC. This codes for CASSQGWTTTYEQYF.

The gene calls are TRBV7-2 and TRBJ1-2; TRBD1 agrees at 10 bases. Germline CDR1 and CDR2: SGHTA and FQGNSA. The CDR3 is 16 residues long. Germline trimming cut 0 bases from V and 8 bases from J; bases unmatched to any gene: 9. CDR3 nucleotides: TGTGCCAGCAGCTTAGCGAGGGGACAGGGGTTGGGAGGCTACACCTTC. Translated: CASSLARGQGLGGYTF.

The V call is TRBV7-6, the J call TRBJ1-1, with 7 bases matching TRBD1. The CDR3 length is 17 residues. CDR1 and CDR2 (germline): SGHVS, FNYEAQ. The V segment lost 5 bases and the J segment 0 bases; nucleotides outside the gene matches: 12. The CDR3 DNA reads TGTGCCAGCAGCCCAACTCCCGGGACAGCCATGAACACTGAAGCTTTCTTT. Amino acids: CASSPTPGTAMNTEAFF.

This clone appeared once. V is TRBV2 and J is TRBJ1-5, with D maybe TRBD1 (5 bases). With 9 bases removed from V and 2 bases from J, the gap between germline ends came to 14 bases. The germline gives CDR1 SNHLY, CDR2 FYNNEI. The length of the CDR3 is 14 residues. The CDR3 DNA reads as TGTGCCAGTACTGGACACCAAGGCAATCAGCCCCAGCATTTT. Amino acid sequence: CASTGHQGNQPQHF.

The rearrangement links TRBV5-4 to TRBJ2-1, with D hard to call. Looked up from germline, CDR1 is SGHNT and CDR2 is YYREEE (reference sequence). Deletions cut 0 bases from V and 7 bases from J, with 11 bases between. The CDR3 runs 14 residues. The CDR3 loop is CASSLVWRSNEQFF. The CDR3 nucleotides are TGTGCCAGCAGCTTGGTATGGCGGTCAAATGAGCAGTTCTTC.

V usage is TRBV7-9 and J usage is TRBJ1-2, with 8 bases fitting TRBD1. CDR1 and CDR2 from the germline V gene are SEHNR and FQNEAQ (reference sequence). V was pared by 5 bases and J by 3 bases, with 5 bases of the junction left unmatched. This CDR3 has 14 residues. The DNA for the CDR3 is TGTGCCAGCAGCCGACAGGGGAGGGACTATGGCTACACCTTC. It translates to CASSRQGRDYGYTF.

The V gene is TRBV19, the J gene TRBJ2-7, with 11 nucleotides matching TRBD2. V trimming: 2 bases; J trimming: 5 bases; junction bases outside the gene matches: 11. The CDR3 sequence is 17 residues long. CDR1 LNHDA and CDR2 SQIVND come from the germline V gene (reference sequence). The CDR3 DNA follows: TGTGCCAGTAGTATAAGTCCCCCTAGCGGGAGGATCCACGAGCAGTACTTC. Its protein product is CASSISPPSGRIHEQYF.

The rearrangement links TRBV7-6 to TRBJ2-7; 16 bases align to TRBD2. Looked up from germline, CDR1 is SGHVS and CDR2 is FNYEAQ. V trimming: 5 bases; J trimming: 0 bases; junction bases outside the gene matches: 7. The CDR3 extends over 18 amino acids. The CDR3 loop reads CASSPGTSGRGSSYEQYF. The CDR3 DNA reads TGTGCCAGCAGCCCCGGGACTAGCGGGAGGGGAAGCTCCTACGAGCAGTACTTC.

The rearrangement links TRBV11-2 to TRBJ1-2; 7 nucleotides line up with TRBD1. V was clipped by 7 bases and J by 4 bases; unmatched bases: 12. This CDR3 is 15 amino acids long. The germline CDR1 and CDR2 sequences are SGHAT and FQNNGV. The CDR3 spells CASTVAPGTAYGYTF. For the CDR3, the DNA is TGTGCCAGCACTGTGGCGCCCGGGACAGCCTATGGCTACACCTTC.

In this sample, this clone turned up a few times. This CDR3 is CASSPFNGRNTEAFF. CDR3 sequence (DNA): TGTGCCAGCAGCCCCTTTAATGGGAGGAACACTGAAGCTTTCTTT. The chain combines TRBV7-2 with TRBJ1-1; D remains ambiguous. In germline, CDR1 is SGHTA, CDR2 FQGNSA. Trimming left V 5 bases short and J 1 base short, with 14 bases between. This CDR3 contains 15 residues.

The J gene is TRBJ2-2, the V gene TRBV7-9, with 10 bases that match TRBD2. CDR1 and CDR2 (germline): SEHNR, FQNEAQ (reference sequence). This CDR3 contains 15 residues. V shed 1 base and J 4 bases; nucleotides not matched to a gene: 0. The CDR3 DNA reads TGTGCCAGCAGCTTAGGACTAGCGGGCACCGGGGAGCTGTTTTTT. Protein sequence: CASSLGLAGTGELFF.

The CDR3 nucleotides are TGTGCCAGCAGTTACGAGGGAGGGGGGAATGAGCAGTTCTTC. Protein sequence: CASSYEGGGNEQFF. The chain combines TRBV6-5 with TRBJ2-1; D is perhaps TRBD2 (7 bases). CDR1 and CDR2 (germline): MNHEY, SVGAGI. The CDR3 totals 14 residues. The V gene lost 2 bases and the J gene lost 7 bases, with 12 bases spanning the gap.

V and J are TRBV6-1 and TRBJ1-5; the match to TRBD1 covers 7 bases. The CDR3 covers 14 residues. Germline-derived CDR1 and CDR2 are MNHNS and SASEGT. V shed 5 bases, J shed 1 base, and the junction held 2 bases outside the gene matches. The CDR3 spells CASSKTGSNQPQHF. CDR3 nucleotide sequence: TGTGCCAGCAGTAAGACAGGGAGCAATCAGCCCCAGCATTTT.